This passage covers 10 T cell receptor beta chains from one sample sequenced in a study of blood T cell repertoires in COVID-19. Measured with immunoSEQ multiplex PCR; TCRdb has only the in-frame clones, and not every one. This table holds just under 90,000 clones, 88% found once. Sequencing used peripheral blood. The source of these receptors is a man aged 55 to 70 with acute or convalescent COVID-19.

The rearrangement joins TRBV5-1 to TRBJ1-5; D possibly corresponds to TRBD1 (5 bases). The germline V and J ends were trimmed by 0 bases and 0 bases, with 19 bases remaining between them. The CDR3 sequence is 19 residues long. Per the germline V gene, CDR1 is SGHRS and CDR2 is YFSETQ. DNA for the CDR3: TGCGCCAGCAGCTTGGCTCCGGGGGGACTCGATCTTAGCAATCAGCCCCAGCATTTT. The encoded protein is CASSLAPGGLDLSNQPQHF. Looking up the rest from reference TRBV5-1 and TRBJ1-5 gives the full variable domain: KAGVTQTPRYLIKTRGQQVTLSCSPISGHRSVSWYQQTPGQGLQFLFEYFSETQRNKGNFPGRFSGRQFSNSRSEMNVSTLELGDSALYLCASSLAPGGLDLSNQPQHFGDGTRLSIL.

The chain joins TRBV7-9 to TRBJ2-7, with 8 bases matching TRBD1. Germline V gene lookup returns CDR1 SEHNR and CDR2 FQNEAQ (reference sequence). V lost 10 bases, J lost 5 bases, and 7 bases stayed unmatched. This CDR3 region has 12 residues. CDR3 loop: CATGQGGNEQYF. The CDR3 DNA is TGTGCCACCGGACAGGGTGGCAACGAGCAGTACTTC.

The V and J genes are TRBV4-2 and TRBJ1-1; TRBD1 might be the D (6 bases). This CDR3 spans 14 amino acids. The ends were cut back, 2 bases at V and 2 bases at J, with 9 bases in the middle. CDR1 LGHNA and CDR2 YNFKEQ come from the germline V gene. In nucleotides, the CDR3 is TGTGCCAGCAGCCAACAGGGGCAAAACACTGAAGCTTTCTTT. It translates to CASSQQGQNTEAFF.

As to this clone: Compared with germline, one end of the junction differs, possibly owing to a read error. V usage is TRBV9 and J usage is TRBJ1-1; D possibly corresponds to TRBD1 (5 bases). The CDR3 totals 15 residues. Germline V gene sequence: CDR1 SGDLS, CDR2 YYNGEE. CDR3 sequence reads: CASSVSGGLKTEAFF. The DNA for the CDR3 is TGTGCCAGCAGCGTAAGTGGGGGGTTGAAGACTGAAGCTTTCTTT.

The chain links TRBV6-1 to TRBJ2-5; the match to TRBD2 covers 9 bases. The junction had 5 bases not matched to a gene; V was cut back by 2 bases and J by 1 base. The germline CDR1 and CDR2 sequences are MNHNS and SASEGT. The CDR3 is 16 amino acids. The CDR3 sequence: CASSESTSGLQETQYF. The DNA for the CDR3 is TGTGCCAGCAGTGAAAGCACTAGCGGGCTCCAAGAGACCCAGTACTTC.

This chain joins TRBV27 and TRBJ2-2, with TRBD2 identical over 10 bases. Germline V lookup: CDR1 MNHEY, CDR2 SMNVEV (reference sequence). V dropped 4 bases and J dropped 5; count of bases not matched to a gene: 4. This CDR3 has 15 amino acids. The CDR3 protein is CASSSWTSGTGELFF. CDR3 in DNA: TGTGCCAGCAGTTCCTGGACTAGCGGTACCGGGGAGCTGTTTTTT.

Here the CDR3 reads CASKPRGNKSNQPQHF. The CDR3 DNA reads TGCGCCAGCAAGCCGAGGGGGAATAAGAGCAATCAGCCCCAGCATTTT. The chain has TRBV10-1 and TRBJ1-5; tentatively, D is TRBD1 (6 bases). The germline CDR1 and CDR2 sequences are WNHNN and SYGVQD (reference sequence). The CDR3 loop spans 16 amino acids. V was cut by 7 bases and J by 1 base, with 17 bases left in between.

This clone was recorded once. The chain is built from TRBV3-1 (or the pseudogene TRBV3-2) and TRBJ1-3; TRBD1 matches at 8 bases. This CDR3 has 15 amino acids. The J segment lost 4 bases and the V segment lost 3 bases, leaving 5 bases of the junction unmatched. CDR1 LGHDT and CDR2 YNNKEL come from the germline V gene (reference sequence). The CDR3 sequence: CASSHAGTGGNTIYF. CDR3 in DNA: TGTGCCAGCAGCCACGCTGGGACAGGAGGAAACACCATATATTTT.

This sequence joins TRBV5-4 and TRBJ2-2; TRBD2 agrees at 8 bases. With V trimmed by 3 bases and J by 3 bases, 4 bases remained unmatched. Looked up from germline, CDR1 is SGHNT and CDR2 is YYREEE (reference sequence). This CDR3 is built from 15 residues. CDR3 in DNA: TGTGCCAGCAGCTCCAGCGGGGGCTACACCGGGGAGCTGTTTTTT. Translation: CASSSSGGYTGELFF.

The rearrangement links TRBV4-2 to TRBJ2-5; 11 nucleotides line up with TRBD2. The junction had 8 bases not matched to a gene; V was cut back by 3 bases and J by 5 bases. The CDR3 loop spans 16 amino acids. Germline lookup yields CDR1 LGHNA and CDR2 YNFKEQ. The chain's CDR3 is CASSHPGTSGRETQYF. DNA of the CDR3: TGTGCCAGCAGCCACCCCGGGACTAGCGGTCGGGAGACCCAGTACTTC.